The 21 T cell receptor beta chains below all came from one sample that was sequenced in a study of cytomegalovirus exposure and HLA in healthy donors. Vbeta (60) and Jbeta (13) primers were used in the PCR. Sequencing was performed with immunoSEQ multiplex PCR; in TCRdb, only in-frame clones are kept and a portion is missing. The sample includes fewer than 200,000 clones, more than 80% seen only once; the top ten take about 13%. Sequenced: PBMCs. These receptors all come from a woman aged 50 to 65 in good health and CMV-seronegative.

Remarks on this clone: Other DNA sequences in this specimen translate into the identical CDR3. The chain uses TRBV5-6 and TRBJ2-2; no reliable D call. This CDR3 comprises 15 residues. Germline CDR1 and CDR2: SGHDT and YYEEEE. Between the trimmed V and J ends, which lost 8 bases and 6 bases, there was a span of 20 bases. CDR3 DNA sequence: TGTGCCAGTAGCCCGGGTCATGGAGTGTCCGGGGAGCTGTTTTTT. Residues: CASSPGHGVSGELFF.

The CDR3 DNA reads as TGCGCCAGCAGCCAAGGACAGCGGGGCACCGGGGAGCTGTTTTTT. Its translation is CASSQGQRGTGELFF. J is TRBJ2-2 and V is TRBV4-3; TRBD2 matches at 7 bases. Germline V gives CDR1 LGHNA, CDR2 YSLEER. The V gene end was trimmed by 1 base and the J gene end by 4 bases; junction bases not matched to a gene: 3. The CDR3 is 15 amino acids.

This clone has more than one count but fewer than ten. The CDR3 coding sequence is TGTGCCAGTGAGGGTCCGGAGACTGAAGCTTTCTTT. It translates to CASEGPETEAFF. This rearrangement joins TRBV19 to TRBJ1-1; D unresolved. CDR3 length equals 12 residues. Germline loops: CDR1 LNHDA, CDR2 SQIVND (reference sequence). Trimming took 8 bases from V and 5 from J, leaving 12 bases between them.

V is TRBV19 and J is TRBJ1-5; 8 bases are shared with TRBD1. Trimming at V came to 8 bases and at J to 5 bases, leaving 8 bases not matched to a gene. CDR1 and CDR2 from the germline V gene are LNHDA and SQIVND (reference sequence). This CDR3 has 14 residues. The CDR3 DNA follows: TGTGCCAGTGCCGGACAGGGTCGGTATCAGCCCCAGCATTTT. Protein sequence: CASAGQGRYQPQHF.

The V call is TRBV5-6, the J call TRBJ1-2, with D unclear. Trimming shortened V by 0 bases and J by 7 bases, and 16 bases separated the two germline ends. The CDR3 is made up of 15 amino acids. CDR1 and CDR2 from the germline V gene are SGHDT and YYEEEE. The CDR3 protein is CASSLARREVFGYTF. CDR3 in DNA: TGTGCCAGCAGCTTGGCACGTAGGGAGGTTTTTGGCTACACCTTC.

V gene TRBV19 combines with J gene TRBJ2-7, with D possibly TRBD1 on 6 matching bases. V lost 3 bases to trimming and J lost 3 bases, with 12 bases between them. Germline V CDR1 and CDR2: LNHDA, SQIVND (reference sequence). CDR3 length equals 14 residues. The CDR3 DNA reads as TGTGCCAGTAGTATCCAAGGCAGGGGCTACGAGCAGTACTTC. This sequence encodes CASSIQGRGYEQYF. Combining the CDR3 with reference TRBV19 and TRBJ2-7 gives the whole variable domain DGGITQSPKYLFRKEGQNVTLSCEQNLNHDAMYWYRQDPGQGLRLIYYSQIVNDFQKGDIAEGYSVSREKKESFPLTVTSAQKNPTAFYLCASSIQGRGYEQYFGPGTRLTVT.

The chain couples TRBV2 to TRBJ2-7; TRBD2 matches 7 bases. V dropped 1 base and J dropped 2; count of bases not matched to a gene: 5. The CDR3 totals 15 residues. Germline V gene data show CDR1 as SNHLY and CDR2 as FYNNEI. CDR3 sequence reads: CASSEGGGPAYEQYF. Written as DNA, the CDR3 is TGTGCCAGCAGTGAAGGGGGAGGGCCCGCCTACGAGCAGTACTTC.

The rearrangement uses TRBV4-2 and TRBJ1-4; 8 bases are shared with TRBD1. Germline values: CDR1 LGHNA, CDR2 YNFKEQ. This CDR3 spans 14 amino acids. The ends lost 4 bases at V and 7 bases at J; junction bases unmatched: 5. The CDR3 loop is CASSPDRGGEKLFF. The CDR3 coding sequence is TGTGCCAGCAGCCCCGACAGGGGCGGTGAAAAACTGTTTTTT.

The chain uses TRBV12-2 and TRBJ2-7; TRBD2 is taken as the D call from the table, unchecked against the DNA. TRBV12-2 is classified as a pseudogene. The CDR3 contains 15 residues. CDR3 loop: CASRLATTSVYEQYF. In DNA, the CDR3 is TGTGCAAGTCGCTTAGCCACGACTAGCGTTTACGAGCAGTACTTC.

Regarding this clone: The same CDR3 is also encoded by other DNA sequences in this sample. The chain is built from TRBV6-1 and TRBJ2-7; TRBD2 might be the D (6 bases). The CDR3 runs to 13 residues. The germline V gene encodes CDR1 MNHNS and CDR2 SASEGT. The V end was cut by 5 bases, the J end by 1 base, with 9 bases between. The CDR3: CASSHRGSYEQYF. The DNA for the CDR3 is TGTGCCAGCAGTCACCGGGGGTCCTACGAGCAGTACTTC.

The V call is TRBV29-1, the J call TRBJ1-4, with D perhaps matching TRBD1 (5 bases). V was cut by 0 bases and J by 6 bases, with 5 bases left in between. CDR1 and CDR2 (germline): SQVTM, ANQGSEA. This CDR3 is 12 amino acids long. The CDR3 sequence: CSVEDRDEKLFF. DNA of the CDR3: TGCAGCGTTGAAGACAGGGATGAAAAACTGTTTTTT.

This clone was seen a handful of times. This CDR3 is also generated by other DNA sequences in the sample. The chain recombines TRBV6-5 with TRBJ2-7, with 11 bases aligning to TRBD2. Germline values: CDR1 MNHEY, CDR2 SVGAGI. The CDR3 length is 14 residues. Germline trimming cut 6 bases from V and 6 bases from J; bases unmatched to any gene: 7. The CDR3 DNA follows: TGTGCCAGCAGCCCAGGGCTAGCGGGAGGCGAGCAGTACTTC. This gives the protein CASSPGLAGGEQYF.

This clone was detected only a few times. The chain couples TRBV5-1 to TRBJ2-7; unclear D gene. The CDR3 extends over 14 amino acids. Per germline, CDR1 SGHRS and CDR2 YFSETQ. The V and J ends lost 1 base and 0 bases respectively, with 8 bases between them. The CDR3 reads CASSLNSYSYEQYF. In nucleotides, the CDR3 is TGCGCCAGCAGCTTGAACTCATACTCCTACGAGCAGTACTTC.

CDR3 region: CASSWTSGKGTGELFF. The CDR3 nucleotides read TGTGCCAGCAGCTGGACTAGCGGGAAGGGCACCGGGGAGCTGTTTTTT. V usage is TRBV11-3 and J usage is TRBJ2-2, with 12 bases fitting TRBD2. The V gene's germline CDR1 is SGHNT and CDR2 YENEEA. With V trimmed by 4 bases and J by 4 bases, 4 bases remained unmatched. The CDR3 has 16 residues.

V usage is TRBV7-2 and J usage is TRBJ1-5; D is unresolved. The CDR3 has 15 residues. The V gene's germline CDR1 is SGHTA and CDR2 FQGNSA. Trimming removed 2 bases from V and 0 bases from J, with 8 bases in between. The CDR3 DNA reads as TGTGCCAGCAGCTTAAAACCCTATAGCAATCAGCCCCAGCATTTT. Amino acid sequence: CASSLKPYSNQPQHF. Based on the CDR3 plus reference TRBV7-2 and TRBJ1-5, the full variable domain is GAGVSQSPSNKVTEKGKDVELRCDPISGHTALYWYRQSLGQGLEFLIYFQGNSAPDKSGLPSDRFSAERTGGSVSTLTIQRTQQEDSAVYLCASSLKPYSNQPQHFGDGTRLSIL.

The chain combines TRBV19 with TRBJ1-6; a weak D match, TRBD1 (5 bases). The germline gives CDR1 LNHDA, CDR2 SQIVND (reference sequence). CDR3 length equals 15 residues. Between the trimmed V and J ends, which lost 5 bases and 5 bases, there was a span of 13 bases. This CDR3 is CASSLGTGDNSPLHF. In DNA form, the CDR3 reads TGTGCCAGTAGTCTCGGGACGGGAGATAATTCACCCCTCCACTTT.

The V gene is TRBV5-1, the J gene TRBJ2-2, with TRBD1 matching over 9 bases. CDR1 is SGHRS, CDR2 YFSETQ, per germline. V lost 4 bases and J lost 3; bases outside the gene matches: 7. This CDR3 contains 16 residues. The CDR3 DNA sequence: TGCGCCAGCAGCCCTCTGGGACAGGGCGACACCGGGGAGCTGTTTTTT. This encodes CASSPLGQGDTGELFF.

This clone was found once. The same CDR3 is also encoded by other DNA sequences in this sample. V gene TRBV6-1 combines with J gene TRBJ1-1, with 8 bases matching TRBD1. Trimming at V came to 8 bases and at J to 11 bases, leaving 7 bases not matched to a gene. The V gene's germline CDR1 is MNHNS and CDR2 SASEGT. This CDR3 has 11 residues. The CDR3 here is CASSDRGEAFF. CDR3 in DNA: TGTGCCAGCTCCGACAGGGGAGAGGCTTTCTTT.

The rearrangement links TRBV6-1 to TRBJ1-2, with 9 bases fitting TRBD1. Germline V lookup: CDR1 MNHNS, CDR2 SASEGT. With 4 bases clipped from V and 5 bases from J, the junction kept 5 bases outside the gene matches. The CDR3 loop spans 14 amino acids. The DNA of the CDR3 is TGTGCCAGCAGTGGAACAGGGGGCCGTTATGGCTACACCTTC. Translation: CASSGTGGRYGYTF.

The rearrangement links TRBV4-3 to TRBJ1-6; 8 bases line up with TRBD1. The CDR3 is made up of 16 amino acids. V was clipped by 3 bases and J by 9 bases; unmatched bases: 10. Per the germline V gene, CDR1 is LGHNA and CDR2 is YSLEER. CDR3 protein: CASSQRPGTGGSPLHF. The CDR3 DNA follows: TGCGCCAGCAGCCAGAGACCCGGGACAGGAGGTTCACCCCTCCACTTT.

This rearrangement joins TRBV29-1 to TRBJ1-2, with D possibly matching TRBD1 (5 bases). Trimming took 0 bases from V and 6 from J, leaving 11 bases between them. This CDR3 has 13 residues. CDR1 and CDR2 (germline): SQVTM, ANQGSEA. CDR3 sequence (DNA): TGCAGCGTTGAAGAGACAGTTGGGAATGGCTACACCTTC. This encodes CSVEETVGNGYTF.